What follows are 27 T cell receptor beta chains derived from one specimen sequenced in a study of T cell responses to AZD1222 COVID-19 vaccine. TCRdb keeps only in-frame clones here, not all; method: immunoSEQ multiplex PCR. This table holds around 97,000 clones, around 91% found once. The sequences come from peripheral blood, collected on day 0 of AZD1222 vaccination. The receptors stem from an adult in good health.

V and J are TRBV19 and TRBJ2-5; D is possibly TRBD1 (6 bases). This CDR3 spans 13 amino acids. CDR1 and CDR2 from the germline V gene are LNHDA and SQIVND (reference sequence). With 5 bases removed from V and 1 base from J, the gap between germline ends came to 8 bases. CDR3 residues: CASSFRGQETQYF. CDR3 bases: TGTGCCAGTAGTTTCAGGGGCCAAGAGACCCAGTACTTC.

This chain links TRBV5-1 with TRBJ2-3; D gene uncertain. The CDR3 loop spans 15 amino acids. Germline loops: CDR1 SGHRS, CDR2 YFSETQ. V was cut by 4 bases and J by 2 bases, with 14 bases left in between. The CDR3 spells CASSPGPVFTDTQYF. In nucleotides, the CDR3 is TGCGCCAGCAGCCCTGGACCAGTTTTCACAGATACGCAGTATTTT. Full variable domain (missing parts from reference TRBV5-1 and TRBJ2-3): KAGVTQTPRYLIKTRGQQVTLSCSPISGHRSVSWYQQTPGQGLQFLFEYFSETQRNKGNFPGRFSGRQFSNSRSEMNVSTLELGDSALYLCASSPGPVFTDTQYFGPGTRLTVL.

The V gene is TRBV12-3 or TRBV12-4, the J gene TRBJ2-7; TRBD2 is a possible D gene (7 bases). V shed 5 bases and J shed 6 bases, with 14 bases lying between them. This CDR3 has 13 amino acids. The CDR3, as DNA: TGTGCCAGCAGTACCCGGGGAGGGGGCGAGCAGTACTTC. This translates into CASSTRGGGEQYF.

The J gene is TRBJ2-3, the V gene TRBV7-9; 8 bases map to TRBD1. This CDR3 contains 17 residues. Germline V lookup: CDR1 SEHNR, CDR2 FQNEAQ (reference sequence). Unmatched junction bases numbered 9, after V lost 2 bases and J lost 2 bases. The CDR3 bases are TGTGCCAGCAGCTTATGGAGAAGGACAGGGACCACAGATACGCAGTATTTT. Its protein product is CASSLWRRTGTTDTQYF.

This sequence joins TRBV27 and TRBJ1-5; the D gene is possibly TRBD1 (6 bases). The germline V gene has CDR1 MNHEY and CDR2 SMNVEV (reference sequence). This CDR3 spans 15 amino acids. V dropped 1 base and J dropped 6 bases, with 13 bases sitting between them. This CDR3 is CASSLLGGRVQPQHF. CDR3 nucleotides: TGTGCCAGCAGTTTATTGGGGGGGCGCGTTCAGCCCCAGCATTTT.

The CDR3: CAWMGPLGAGTKNIQYF. The CDR3 DNA sequence: TGTGCCTGGATGGGTCCCTTGGGGGCTGGGACCAAAAACATTCAGTACTTC. The J gene is TRBJ2-4, the V gene TRBV30, with TRBD1 as a possible D gene (6 bases). The germline V gene has CDR1 GTSNPN and CDR2 SVGIG (reference sequence). The CDR3 loop spans 17 amino acids. V lost 4 bases and J lost 2, with 21 bases in between. Full variable domain (missing parts from reference TRBV30 and TRBJ2-4): SQTIHQWPATLVQPVGSPLSLECTVEGTSNPNLYWYRQAAGRGLQLLFYSVGIGQISSEVPQNLSASRPQDRQFILSSKKLLLSDSGFYLCAWMGPLGAGTKNIQYFGAGTRLSVL.

This chain joins TRBV28 and TRBJ1-2, with a tentative D call TRBD1 (5 bases). The V and J ends lost 4 bases and 1 base respectively, with 7 bases between them. The germline CDR1 and CDR2 sequences are MDHEN and SYDVKM. The CDR3 length is 13 residues. The CDR3 DNA follows: TGTGCCAGCAGTTCCGGGGGTAACTATGGCTACACCTTC. Translated, it gives CASSSGGNYGYTF.

The chain links TRBV7-8 to TRBJ2-4; 10 bases match TRBD1. Germline lookup yields CDR1 SGHVS and CDR2 FQNEAQ. The CDR3 consists of 13 residues. V lost 3 bases to trimming and J lost 8 bases; unmatched junction nucleotides: 1. This CDR3 reads CASSLDRGDIQYF. The CDR3 DNA sequence: TGTGCCAGCAGCTTGGACAGGGGGGACATTCAGTACTTC. Full variable domain (remainder filled in from reference TRBV7-8 and TRBJ2-4): GAGVSQSPRYKVAKRGQDVALRCDPISGHVSLFWYQQALGQGPEFLTYFQNEAQLDKSGLPSDRFFAERPEGSVSTLKIQRTQQEDSAVYLCASSLDRGDIQYFGAGTRLSVL.

There are a few counts of this clone. The chain couples TRBV6-1 to TRBJ1-4; no definite D call. Germline-derived CDR1 and CDR2 are MNHNS and SASEGT. There are 15 residues in the CDR3. The V end lost 2 bases, the J end lost 6 bases, and 13 bases lay between the germline ends. The CDR3 DNA is TGTGCCAGCAGTGAAAGGCTGCCAGGCGATGAAAAACTGTTTTTT. The encoded protein is CASSERLPGDEKLFF.

This rearrangement joins TRBV6-5 to TRBJ2-7; 7 nucleotides line up with TRBD1. The germline V gene has CDR1 MNHEY and CDR2 SVGAGI. The CDR3 covers 14 residues. The V and J ends lost 10 bases and 1 base, in that order; junction bases with no gene match: 10. CDR3 bases: TGTGCCACCTGGCCCGGGACAGTTTCCTACGAGCAGTACTTC. Its translation: CATWPGTVSYEQYF.

This chain joins TRBV6-2 or TRBV6-3 and TRBJ2-1; D is unresolved. This CDR3 contains 15 residues. CDR1 is MNHEY, CDR2 SVGEGT, per germline. V lost 2 bases and J lost 5, with 13 bases in between. CDR3 sequence reads: CASSYLVGSHNEQFF. CDR3 in DNA: TGTGCCAGCAGTTACCTCGTGGGATCCCACAATGAGCAGTTCTTC.

This clone was seen a few times. The chain combines TRBV28 with TRBJ2-7; 10 bases match TRBD2. The CDR3 is 14 residues long. V lost 7 bases and J lost 6; bases outside the gene matches: 9. The germline V gene encodes CDR1 MDHEN and CDR2 SYDVKM. The CDR3 is CASIKSGRVGEQYF. In nucleotides, the CDR3 is TGTGCCAGCATTAAAAGCGGGAGGGTCGGCGAGCAGTACTTC.

The chain joins TRBV19 to TRBJ1-5; tentatively, D is TRBD1 (5 bases). The germline V gene encodes CDR1 LNHDA and CDR2 SQIVND (reference sequence). The germline V and J ends were trimmed by 4 bases and 7 bases, with 14 bases remaining between them. CDR3 length: 14 residues. CDR3 sequence reads: CASSTGAVFQPQHF. The CDR3 bases are TGTGCCAGTAGTACCGGGGCAGTGTTCCAGCCCCAGCATTTT.

This chain uses TRBV28 with TRBJ2-3, with 11 positions matching TRBD2. Looked up from germline, CDR1 is MDHEN and CDR2 is SYDVKM. The length of the CDR3 is 16 residues. Unmatched junction bases numbered 9, after V lost 6 bases and J lost 4 bases. In nucleotides, the CDR3 is TGTGCCAGCAGGGACGCTAGCGGGAGGCCCCCAGATACGCAGTATTTT. Translated: CASRDASGRPPDTQYF. The full variable domain, with the rest looked up from reference TRBV28 and TRBJ2-3, is DVKVTQSSRYLVKRTGEKVFLECVQDMDHENMFWYRQDPGLGLRLIYFSYDVKMKEKGDIPEGYSVSREKKERFSLILESASTNQTSMYLCASRDASGRPPDTQYFGPGTRLTVL.

This chain joins TRBV12-3 or TRBV12-4 and TRBJ2-7; D gene uncertain. V was trimmed by 5 bases and J by 7 bases, leaving 15 bases between them. The CDR3 totals 13 residues. The CDR3, as DNA: TGTGCCAGCAGTCCTGGATCATTACGGGAGCAGTACTTC. Amino acid sequence: CASSPGSLREQYF.

The rearrangement links TRBV19 to TRBJ2-7; TRBD1 aligns across 7 bases. CDR1 LNHDA and CDR2 SQIVND come from the germline V gene (reference sequence). This CDR3 contains 14 residues. The ends lost 5 bases at V and 1 base at J; junction bases unmatched: 5. The chain's CDR3 is CASSPGQASYEQYF. The CDR3 DNA reads as TGTGCCAGTAGTCCCGGACAGGCATCCTACGAGCAGTACTTC.

This chain uses TRBV19 with TRBJ2-7; D is perhaps TRBD1 (6 bases). The CDR3 is 15 amino acids. The ends were cut back, 5 bases at V and 3 bases at J, with 17 bases in the middle. CDR1 LNHDA and CDR2 SQIVND come from the germline V gene (reference sequence). The CDR3 here is CASSLKGVLDYEQYF. In DNA, the CDR3 is TGTGCCAGTAGTCTAAAGGGGGTTTTGGACTACGAGCAGTACTTC.

This clone was picked up one time. The gene calls are TRBV6-2 or TRBV6-3 and TRBJ2-2, with D maybe TRBD2 (5 bases). The V gene lost 5 bases and the J gene lost 6 bases, with 7 bases spanning the gap. CDR1 is MNHEY, CDR2 SVGEGT, per germline. The CDR3 runs 12 residues. The CDR3 loop reads CASSQRAGELFF. The CDR3 bases are TGTGCCAGCAGTCAGAGGGCCGGGGAGCTGTTTTTT.

Comment on this clone: At one of its ends the junction is not consistent with the germline gene, which may arise from a read error. This chain uses TRBV20-1 with TRBJ2-7; 9 bases fit TRBD2. Germline V gene data show CDR1 as DFQATT and CDR2 as SNEGSKA (reference sequence). CDR3 length: 11 amino acids. Written as DNA, the CDR3 is TGCAGTGCTAGAAGACTAGCGGACTTCTCATTC. Translated: CSARRLADFSF.

The chain has TRBV7-9 and TRBJ2-2; D is undetermined. The CDR3 has 15 residues. CDR1 is SEHNR and CDR2 is FQNEAQ in the germline V gene (reference sequence). The V end lost 5 bases, the J end lost 4 bases, and 14 bases lay between the germline ends. The CDR3, as DNA: TGTGCCAGCAGCCCAGGACCCCCCGGCACCGGGGAGCTGTTTTTT. It specifies CASSPGPPGTGELFF.

The chain joins TRBV18 to TRBJ2-7, with TRBD2 matching 11 bases. CDR3 length: 17 amino acids. Germline V gene data show CDR1 as KGHSH and CDR2 as LQKENI. V shed 2 bases and J 3 bases; nucleotides not matched to a gene: 9. The CDR3 region is CASSPLQGTSGSYEQYF. The CDR3 DNA is TGTGCCAGCTCACCATTGCAGGGTACTAGCGGGAGCTACGAGCAGTACTTC.

V is TRBV29-1 and J is TRBJ2-1; tentatively, D is TRBD2 (5 bases). V lost 0 bases and J lost 5, with 11 bases in between. This CDR3 region has 14 residues. The germline V gene encodes CDR1 SQVTM and CDR2 ANQGSEA. The CDR3 nucleotides read TGCAGCGTTGAAGAGGCCAGCGGAAACAATGAGCAGTTCTTC. Amino acids: CSVEEASGNNEQFF.

V gene TRBV3-1 (or the pseudogene TRBV3-2) combines with J gene TRBJ1-3, with a possible D match to TRBD1 (5 bases). This CDR3 comprises 16 residues. CDR1 and CDR2 (germline): LGHDT, YNNKEL (reference sequence). The V end lost 1 base, the J end lost 1 base, and 11 bases lay between the germline ends. The CDR3 DNA reads TGTGCCAGCAGCCAAGGGCAGGGAATTTCTGGAAACACCATATATTTT. Translating gives CASSQGQGISGNTIYF.

This chain connects TRBV28 to TRBJ1-2; D is uncertain. Looked up from germline, CDR1 is MDHEN and CDR2 is SYDVKM. The CDR3 is made up of 14 amino acids. The V end lost 2 bases, the J end lost 6 bases, and 13 bases lay between the germline ends. In DNA, the CDR3 is TGTGCCAGCAGTTTACGTACGACACCGGATGGCTACACCTTC. This gives the protein CASSLRTTPDGYTF.

V and J are TRBV20-1 and TRBJ1-1; perhaps TRBD1 as D (5 bases). The ends were cut back, 3 bases at V and 7 bases at J, with 9 bases in the middle. CDR1 is DFQATT and CDR2 is SNEGSKA in the germline V gene (reference sequence). The CDR3 consists of 11 residues. The CDR3 DNA is TGCAGTGCTAGGAGAGGGGTTGAAGCTTTCTTT. It is translated as CSARRGVEAFF.

V is TRBV18 and J is TRBJ1-3, with D perhaps matching TRBD1 (5 bases). The germline gives CDR1 KGHSH, CDR2 LQKENI. Trimming pared 6 bases from V and 4 bases from J, leaving 19 bases between. The CDR3 sequence is 16 residues long. CDR3 protein: CASSPTRTGPGNTIYF. The CDR3 DNA sequence: TGTGCCAGCTCCCCCACCCGAACAGGTCCCGGAAACACCATATATTTT.

V and J are TRBV15 and TRBJ1-3; D unclear. Germline CDR1 and CDR2: LNHNV and YYDKDF (reference sequence). The CDR3 sequence is 14 residues long. V dropped 0 bases and J dropped 0 bases, with 3 bases sitting between them. The CDR3 DNA follows: TGTGCCACCAGCAGAGACCTCTCTGGAAACACCATATATTTT. It codes for CATSRDLSGNTIYF.